The 17 T cell receptor beta chains given below trace back to one sample, sequenced in a study of CD8 T cells in ankylosing spondylitis. Overall study findings and caveats: In ankylosing spondylitis blood, a motif of about eight highly homologous TCR beta variants appeared characteristic.

TCRdb ran MiXCR on the 5' RACE reads and lists one entry per CDR3 protein. The sample shows about 540,000 distinct CDR3 sequences, roughly an eighth of them seen only once. Their antigens are not known. Sequences were obtained from blood, either unsorted or a sorted T cell fraction (not recorded which). The receptors shown here come from a male donor with ankylosing spondylitis.

In this sample, this clonotype turned up many times. The J gene is TRBJ2-1, the V gene TRBV2, with TRBD2 matching 10 bases. Germline V gives CDR1 SNHLY, CDR2 FYNNEI. CDR3 length: 16 residues. After removal of 4 bases from V and 1 base from J, the junction contained 4 bases not matched to a gene. The CDR3 coding sequence is TGTGCCAGCAGTGGCTGGACTAGCGGTTCCTACAATGAGCAGTTCTTC. Its translation is CASSGWTSGSYNEQFF.

This clonotype was counted many times. The genes are TRBV27 and TRBJ2-2, with 7 bases fitting TRBD2. V was pared by 0 bases and J by 3 bases, with 1 base of the junction left unmatched. CDR1 is MNHEY, CDR2 SMNVEV, per germline (reference sequence). This CDR3 region has 15 residues. CDR3 sequence: CASSLSGGHTGELFF. CDR3 nucleotide sequence: TGTGCCAGCAGTTTATCGGGAGGGCACACCGGGGAGCTGTTTTTT.

This clonotype was detected many times. The rearrangement links TRBV7-2 to TRBJ2-2; the D gene is possibly TRBD2 (5 bases). This CDR3 spans 14 amino acids. Germline CDR1 reads SGHTA; CDR2 reads FQGNSA. V lost 7 bases and J 5 bases, leaving 14 bases between the germline ends. For the CDR3, the DNA is TGTGCCAGCACCCAAGACCGGGGAACCGGGGAGCTGTTTTTT. Its translation is CASTQDRGTGELFF.

This clonotype came up a few times. CDR3 loop: CAVSRGDTSDTQYF. CDR3 coding DNA: TGTGCCGTCTCCAGAGGGGACACATCAGATACGCAGTATTTT. The chain carries TRBV10-3 and TRBJ2-3; TRBD1 might be the D (6 bases). Trimming took off 11 bases at V and 4 bases at J, with 19 bases between the two ends. The germline V gene has CDR1 ENHRY and CDR2 SYGVKD. The CDR3 is made up of 14 amino acids.

A few counts support this clonotype. The chain links TRBV20-1 to TRBJ1-5; 9 nucleotides agree with TRBD1. With 4 bases clipped from V and 2 bases from J, the junction kept 6 bases outside the gene matches. CDR3 length equals 15 residues. Germline V gene lookup returns CDR1 DFQATT and CDR2 SNEGSKA (reference sequence). CDR3 amino acids: CSATDRGYGNQPQHF. The CDR3 DNA is TGCAGTGCTACCGACAGGGGGTACGGCAATCAGCCCCAGCATTTT.

This rearrangement joins TRBV29-1 to TRBJ1-2; D might be TRBD1 (6 bases). This CDR3 comprises 13 residues. Germline V gives CDR1 SQVTM, CDR2 ANQGSEA. V dropped 4 bases and J dropped 0 bases, with 9 bases sitting between them. The CDR3 spells CSVGNRANYGYTF. The CDR3 nucleotides are TGCAGCGTTGGGAACAGGGCTAACTATGGCTACACCTTC.

This clonotype was observed a handful of times. The chain combines TRBV20-1 with TRBJ2-5; D call uncertain. V lost 5 bases and J 5 bases, leaving 12 bases between the germline ends. CDR3 size: 12 residues. Germline values: CDR1 DFQATT, CDR2 SNEGSKA (reference sequence). CDR3 protein: CSAGPRTETQYF. The CDR3 nucleotides read TGCAGTGCTGGGCCTAGGACGGAGACCCAGTACTTC.

This clonotype has a count of ten or more. The chain couples TRBV20-1 to TRBJ2-3; 7 bases match TRBD2. CDR1 and CDR2 from the germline V gene are DFQATT and SNEGSKA (reference sequence). With 3 bases clipped from V and 4 bases from J, the junction kept 10 bases outside the gene matches. CDR3 length equals 15 residues. This CDR3 is CSASQGLHLADTQYF. CDR3 sequence (DNA): TGCAGTGCTAGCCAGGGACTACACCTTGCAGATACGCAGTATTTT.

The rearrangement links TRBV4-2 to TRBJ2-1; 8 bases are shared with TRBD1. The CDR3 consists of 17 residues. Germline trimming cut 1 base from V and 5 bases from J; bases unmatched to any gene: 10. Looked up from germline, CDR1 is LGHNA and CDR2 is YNFKEQ. CDR3 DNA sequence: TGTGCCAGCAGCCAAGGACTTTTAGGACAGGGTGACAATGAGCAGTTCTTC. It is translated as CASSQGLLGQGDNEQFF.

This clonotype was picked up a small number of times. The chain has TRBV5-1 and TRBJ2-1; 10 positions match TRBD2. Germline lookup yields CDR1 SGHRS and CDR2 YFSETQ. The CDR3 consists of 17 residues. V was pared by 1 base and J by 3 bases, with 7 bases of the junction left unmatched. CDR3 in amino acids: CASSLSIAGGDYNEQFF. The CDR3 nucleotides are TGCGCCAGCAGCTTGAGCATAGCGGGAGGTGACTACAATGAGCAGTTCTTC.

This clonotype showed up just a few times. The chain joins TRBV6-5 to TRBJ1-2; TRBD1 might be the D (5 bases). V was shortened by 0 bases and J by 2 bases, with 7 bases between the two germline ends. The CDR3 length is 14 residues. In germline, CDR1 is MNHEY, CDR2 SVGAGI. The CDR3 region has the DNA TGTGCCAGCAGTTACTCACAGGAGAACTATGGCTACACCTTC. This translates into CASSYSQENYGYTF.

This clonotype came up a few times. V gene TRBV7-2 combines with J gene TRBJ1-2; 8 bases map to TRBD1. Germline loops: CDR1 SGHTA, CDR2 FQGNSA. The CDR3 loop spans 14 amino acids. The V and J ends lost 8 bases and 2 bases, in that order; junction bases with no gene match: 7. The CDR3 DNA sequence: TGTGCCAGCCGCGGACAGGGTCAAAACTATGGCTACACCTTC. Encoded protein: CASRGQGQNYGYTF. The full variable domain, rest sourced from reference TRBV7-2 and TRBJ1-2, is GAGVSQSPSNKVTEKGKDVELRCDPISGHTALYWYRQSLGQGLEFLIYFQGNSAPDKSGLPSDRFSAERTGGSVSTLTIQRTQQEDSAVYLCASRGQGQNYGYTFGSGTRLTVV.

The genes are TRBV5-6 and TRBJ2-7; a weak D match, TRBD2 (5 bases). The V end was cut by 3 bases, the J end by 0 bases, with 13 bases between. Germline V gives CDR1 SGHDT, CDR2 YYEEEE. The CDR3 length is 15 residues. CDR3 nucleotides: TGTGCCAGCAGCTGGAGCGGAAAGCGCTCCTACGAGCAGTACGTC. This codes for CASSWSGKRSYEQYV.

This clonotype was detected only a few times. In DNA, the CDR3 is TGTGCCTGCGGGACCCAGTCCTACAATGAGCAGTTCTTC. It encodes CACGTQSYNEQFF. The chain joins TRBV12-3 or TRBV12-4 to TRBJ2-1; weak D call: TRBD2 (6 bases). The CDR3 is 13 amino acids. Trimming removed 11 bases from V and 1 base from J, with 12 bases in between.

This clonotype has at least ten counts. The V gene is TRBV20-1, the J gene TRBJ1-6; 9 positions match TRBD1. CDR1 and CDR2 (germline): DFQATT, SNEGSKA (reference sequence). Trimming took 4 bases from V and 7 from J; bases not matched to a gene: 5. The CDR3 sequence is 14 residues long. The chain's CDR3 is CSAKGDRGNSPLHF. DNA for the CDR3: TGCAGTGCTAAGGGAGACAGGGGGAATTCACCCCTCCACTTT.

The gene calls are TRBV3-1 and TRBJ2-3, with D perhaps matching TRBD1 (6 bases). The CDR3 length is 20 residues. Trimming cost V 5 bases and J 0 bases, with 27 bases left between them. The germline gives CDR1 LGHDT, CDR2 YNNKEL (reference sequence). CDR3: CASSLPRGGAAPPSTDTQYF. The CDR3 bases are TGTGCCAGCAGCTTACCCCGAGGGGGAGCGGCACCTCCTAGCACAGATACGCAGTATTTT.

This clonotype appeared a few times. This chain connects TRBV20-1 to TRBJ2-7, with a tentative D call TRBD2 (5 bases). The V gene's germline CDR1 is DFQATT and CDR2 SNEGSKA (reference sequence). Trimming removed 6 bases from V and 2 bases from J, with 11 bases in between. The CDR3 contains 12 residues. In DNA form, the CDR3 reads TGCAGTGCCTCCGACGGGACCTACGAGCAGTACGTC. Protein: CSASDGTYEQYV.